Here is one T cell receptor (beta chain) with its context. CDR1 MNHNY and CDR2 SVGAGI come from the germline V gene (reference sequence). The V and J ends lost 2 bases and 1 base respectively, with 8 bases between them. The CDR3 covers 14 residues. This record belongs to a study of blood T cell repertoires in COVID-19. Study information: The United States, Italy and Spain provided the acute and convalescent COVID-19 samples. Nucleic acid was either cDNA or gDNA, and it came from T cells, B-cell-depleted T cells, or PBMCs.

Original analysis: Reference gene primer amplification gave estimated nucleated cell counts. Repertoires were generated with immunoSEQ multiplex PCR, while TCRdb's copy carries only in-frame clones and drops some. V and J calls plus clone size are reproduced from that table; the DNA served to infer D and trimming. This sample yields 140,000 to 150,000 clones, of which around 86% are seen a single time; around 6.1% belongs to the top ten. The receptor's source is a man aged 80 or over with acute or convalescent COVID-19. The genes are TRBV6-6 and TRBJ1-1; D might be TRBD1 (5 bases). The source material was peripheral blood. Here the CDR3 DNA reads TGTGCCAGCAGTTACCAGGGAAAGAACACTGAAGCTTTCTTT. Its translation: CASSYQGKNTEAFF.